Sequencing of this T cell receptor beta chain was carried out in a study of shared clonotypes between healthy human individuals. The run depth of the assay was deep. The replicate PCRs on unsorted PBMC were given around 0.3 ug DNA, which is 25,000 to 30,000 T cell genomes. In the original analysis: ImmunoSEQ gave junction-only sequences without quality scores, so filtering differed. Clones were sequenced by immunoSEQ multiplex PCR, and TCRdb holds only the in-frame ones, with some missing. From that table come the V and J calls and clone size; the DNA was used to work out D and trimming. The profile shows around 500,000 clones, 65% to 85% of them singletons. The CDR3 consists of 13 residues. Germline assignment: CDR1 GTSNPN and CDR2 SVGIG (reference sequence). Unsorted samples relied on some 90 million PBMCs, which served as the source of genomic DNA. About this clone itself: The junction does not match germline at one end; this may be a read error. Distinct nucleotide sequences in the sample also encode this CDR3.

The origin of this receptor is a woman in her thirties or forties in good health. Some clones in this sample may be carry-over from other donors' samples. The sequenced material came from PBMCs. The chain employs TRBV30 and TRBJ1-5, with D possibly TRBD1 on 5 matching bases. The CDR3 is CAWSEGEHQPQHF. In nucleotides, the CDR3 is TGCGCCTGGAGTGAAGGGGAACACCAGCCCCAGCATTTT.